This section outlines one T cell receptor beta chain sequence together with its context. Per the study methods: Amplification from reference gene primers served as the basis for estimated nucleated cell counts. Assay: immunoSEQ multiplex PCR; the TCRdb copy retains only in-frame clones and omits some. The V and J calls and clone size come from that table; D and trimming were worked out from the DNA. This table holds about 240,000 clones, around 83% found once. The source of the sample is a study of blood T cell repertoires in COVID-19. Whole-study context: The United States, Italy and Spain were the sources of the acute and convalescent COVID-19 samples.

The CDR3 is 16 amino acids. V lost 0 bases to trimming and J lost 4 bases, with 13 bases between them. The germline gives CDR1 MGHRA, CDR2 YSYEKL. The rearrangement uses TRBV4-1 and TRBJ2-1, with a possible D match to TRBD2 (6 bases). The sequence came from a young woman with acute or convalescent COVID-19. Input material: peripheral blood. The CDR3, as DNA: TGCGCCAGCAGCCAAGATCCGGGACTCCAGTACAATGAGCAGTTCTTC. Its protein product is CASSQDPGLQYNEQFF.